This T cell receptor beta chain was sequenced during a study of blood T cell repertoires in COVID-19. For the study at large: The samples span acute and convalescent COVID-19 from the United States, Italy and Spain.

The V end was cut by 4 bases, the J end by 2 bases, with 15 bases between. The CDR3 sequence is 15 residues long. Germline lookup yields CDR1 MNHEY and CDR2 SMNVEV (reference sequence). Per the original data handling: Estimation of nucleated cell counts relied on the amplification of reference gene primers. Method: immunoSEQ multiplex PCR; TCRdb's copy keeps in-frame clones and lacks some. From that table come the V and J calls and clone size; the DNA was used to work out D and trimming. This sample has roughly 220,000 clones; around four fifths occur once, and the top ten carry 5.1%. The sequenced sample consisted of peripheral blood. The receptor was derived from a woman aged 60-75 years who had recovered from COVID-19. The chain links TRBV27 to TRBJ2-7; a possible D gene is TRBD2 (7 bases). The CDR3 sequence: CASSYGGGATYEQYF. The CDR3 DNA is TGTGCCAGCAGTTACGGTGGGGGGGCTACCTACGAGCAGTACTTC.